Sequencing of this TCR beta chain was carried out in a study of T-cell reconstitution after alpha-beta-depleted transplantation in children. Unique molecular identifiers were built into the TCRbeta library. TCRdb analysed the PCR reads with MiXCR anew, one entry per CDR3 protein. The repertoire holds 500,000 or so distinct CDR3 sequences, with 30% to 35% as singletons. The CDR3 has 15 amino acids. The V gene lost 1 base and the J gene lost 1 base, with 9 bases spanning the gap. Sequences were derived from PBMCs from the stem cell graft donor, sampled from the stem cell graft. The clonotype comes from a human donor who donated a stem cell graft to a child with aplastic anemia. The rearrangement uses TRBV12-3 or TRBV12-4 and TRBJ2-3; D is perhaps TRBD1 or TRBD2 (5 bases each). The CDR3 region has the DNA TGTGCCAGCAGTTTAGTGGGACCCGGCACAGATACGCAGTATTTT. Translation gives CASSLVGPGTDTQYF.